This T cell receptor (beta chain) was observed in a study of T cell repertoires in cytomegalovirus infection. Study-wide results and caveats: Summed frequency of public TCR beta families distinguished CMV carriers with the relevant HLA.

This CDR3 is built from 13 residues. Germline V gene lookup returns CDR1 LNHDA and CDR2 SQIVND (reference sequence). The ends were cut back, 8 bases at V and 2 bases at J, with 11 bases in the middle. Notes on this clonotype: Its antigen is currently unknown.

One entry per CDR3 protein results from TCRdb running MiXCR on the reads. The sample yields about 830,000 distinct CDR3 sequences, 30% to 35% seen once. This specimen consisted of cultured CD8+ T cells from PBMCs, obtained from culture after CMV antigen stimulation. The chain couples TRBV19 to TRBJ2-3, with no clear D. This TCR came from a human donor in good health (CMV status not recorded). Some clones in this sample may be carry-over from other donors' samples. The CDR3 DNA reads TGTGCCAGTTCTCTACTCCTCACAGATACGCAGTATTTT. Translating it yields CASSLLLTDTQYF.